This TCR beta chain is from a study of technical replicates of blood from a few donors. The CDR3 runs 13 residues. V lost 11 bases to trimming and J lost 1 base, with 14 bases between them. Germline assignment: CDR1 MNHNY and CDR2 SVGAGI (reference sequence). A few counts support this clone. The repertoire was sequenced with immunoSEQ multiplex PCR; TCRdb's copy has only in-frame clones and lacks some. The profile covers 70,000 or so clones, with approximately 90% appearing a single time and about 0.43% taken by the ten largest. The chain couples TRBV6-6 to TRBJ1-1; possibly TRBD1 for D (6 bases). Material for sequencing was T cells isolated from PBMCs. The receptor comes from a human donor in good health. CDR3 amino acids: CAGGASKNTEAFF. The CDR3 DNA reads TGTGCCGGGGGGGCGTCGAAGAACACTGAAGCTTTCTTT.